Below, 29 T cell receptor beta chains from the same sample are listed, as sequenced in a study of shared clonotypes between healthy human individuals. Profiled with immunoSEQ multiplex PCR; TCRdb holds only in-frame clones, not every one. The sample includes around 980,000 clones, 70% to 80% seen only once; the top ten take 0.5% to 0.65%. Source material: memory CD4+ T cells from PBMCs. Subset described: CD45RA-negative fraction. These TCRs come from a man aged 18 to 30 in good health. Some clones in this sample may be carry-over from other donors' samples.

A word on this clone: Other DNA sequences in the sample encode the same CDR3. The rearrangement links TRBV5-1 to TRBJ1-4; D is possibly TRBD1 (5 bases). The CDR3 spans 14 residues. Germline V gene sequence: CDR1 SGHRS, CDR2 YFSETQ. V lost 0 bases and J 6 bases, leaving 9 bases between the germline ends. Written as DNA, the CDR3 is TGCGCCAGCAGCTTGGGGAGAGGGGATGAAAAACTGTTTTTT. Translation: CASSLGRGDEKLFF.

For this clone: The sample contains more than one DNA sequence encoding this CDR3. The V gene is TRBV20-1, the J gene TRBJ2-5; D ambiguous. Between the trimmed V and J ends, which lost 1 base and 5 bases, there was a span of 5 bases. Germline V lookup: CDR1 DFQATT, CDR2 SNEGSKA (reference sequence). The CDR3 spans 11 residues. CDR3 in amino acids: CSARGGETQYF. Here the CDR3 DNA reads TGCAGTGCTAGAGGTGGGGAGACCCAGTACTTC.

The CDR3 coding sequence is TGTGCCACCTCCTACAGAGCGGTCTACAATGAGCAGTTCTTC. Protein: CATSYRAVYNEQFF. The chain joins TRBV6-1 to TRBJ2-1; tentatively, D is TRBD2 (5 bases). Germline loops: CDR1 MNHNS, CDR2 SASEGT. This CDR3 region has 14 residues. V was trimmed by 10 bases and J by 3 bases, leaving 16 bases between them.

This chain uses TRBV15 with TRBJ2-7; 8 nucleotides line up with TRBD1. Germline CDR1 is LNHNV and CDR2 is YYDKDF (reference sequence). This CDR3 comprises 15 residues. V shed 0 bases, J shed 3 bases, and the junction held 4 bases outside the gene matches. In DNA, the CDR3 is TGTGCCACCAGCAGAGAACAGGACAGGGTCTACGAGCAGTACTTC. Translated, it gives CATSREQDRVYEQYF.

CDR3 amino acids: CASSPMYTSGSNEQFF. CDR3 coding DNA: TGCGCCAGCAGCCCTATGTATACTAGCGGGAGCAATGAGCAGTTCTTC. The V and J genes are TRBV5-1 and TRBJ2-1, with 11 positions matching TRBD2. The CDR3 spans 16 residues. With 4 bases clipped from V and 6 bases from J, the junction kept 9 bases outside the gene matches. The germline V gene has CDR1 SGHRS and CDR2 YFSETQ.

In nucleotides, the CDR3 is TGTGCCAGCAGCCCTCGGACAGGGAGAAACGAGCAGTACTTC. It specifies CASSPRTGRNEQYF. This sequence joins TRBV5-8 and TRBJ2-7, with TRBD1 matching 8 bases. The CDR3 runs to 14 residues. Per germline, CDR1 SGHTS and CDR2 YDEGEE. Germline trimming cut 4 bases from V and 5 bases from J; bases unmatched to any gene: 8. The variable domain in full, completed from reference TRBV5-8 and TRBJ2-7, reads EAGVTQSPTHLIKTRGQQATLRCSPISGHTSVYWYQQALGLGLQFLLWYDEGEERNRGNFPPRFSGRQFPNYSSELNVNALELEDSALYLCASSPRTGRNEQYFGPGTRLTVT.

Worth noting for this clone: Other nucleotide sequences in the sample specify the same CDR3. This chain connects TRBV7-2 to TRBJ1-5; possible D gene TRBD1, 5 bases. Trimming left V 5 bases short and J 7 bases short, with 15 bases between. The CDR3 has 14 amino acids. From germline, CDR1 is SGHTA and CDR2 FQGNSA. CDR3 in amino acids: CASSPRAGNQPQHF. For the CDR3, the DNA is TGTGCCAGCAGCCCGAGGGCAGGGAACCAGCCCCAGCATTTT.

In its sample, this clone was seen once. The chain joins TRBV27 to TRBJ2-3; TRBD2 matches 13 bases. Unmatched junction bases numbered 5, after V lost 5 bases and J lost 0 bases. This CDR3 is built from 17 residues. Germline CDR1 reads MNHEY; CDR2 reads SMNVEV (reference sequence). The CDR3 DNA is TGTGCCAGCAGTATAAGGACTAGCGGGAGAAGCACAGATACGCAGTATTTT. Amino acids: CASSIRTSGRSTDTQYF.

This clone was picked up a small number of times. As DNA, the CDR3 is TGTGCCAGCTCACCGGGACAGGGGGCGCTCACTGAAGCTTTCTTT. Its translation: CASSPGQGALTEAFF. V gene TRBV18 combines with J gene TRBJ1-1; TRBD1 matches at 12 bases. V was pared by 3 bases and J by 4 bases, with 3 bases of the junction left unmatched. Germline lookup yields CDR1 KGHSH and CDR2 LQKENI. The CDR3 loop spans 15 amino acids. Full variable domain (missing parts from reference TRBV18 and TRBJ1-1): NAGVMQNPRHLVRRRGQEARLRCSPMKGHSHVYWYRQLPEEGLKFMVYLQKENIIDESGMPKERFSAEFPKEGPSILRIQQVVRGDSAAYFCASSPGQGALTEAFFGQGTRLTVV.

V and J are TRBV28 and TRBJ2-1; D is unclear. The germline CDR1 and CDR2 sequences are MDHEN and SYDVKM. V was shortened by 6 bases and J by 10 bases, with 13 bases between the two germline ends. The CDR3 is made up of 12 amino acids. This chain's CDR3 is CASSHLGKEQFF. DNA of the CDR3: TGTGCCAGCAGCCATCTGGGGAAGGAGCAGTTCTTC.

This chain connects TRBV29-1 to TRBJ2-5, with a weak D call TRBD2 (7 bases). The CDR3 contains 15 residues. The V gene lost 4 bases and the J gene lost 1 base, with 16 bases spanning the gap. CDR1 and CDR2 (germline): SQVTM, ANQGSEA. CDR3 sequence reads: CSVVGGLGGQETQYF. The CDR3 DNA follows: TGCAGCGTTGTGGGGGGGCTCGGGGGCCAAGAGACCCAGTACTTC.

As concerns this clone: A junction end diverges from the germline sequence, so it may reflect a read error. The chain joins TRBV4-1 to TRBJ2-7, with 8 bases lining up with TRBD1. The V gene's germline CDR1 is MGHRA and CDR2 YSYEKL. This CDR3 has 13 residues. Written as DNA, the CDR3 is TGCGCCAGCAGCCAAGAAGGGAGTGGACAGGGCATCTTC. It is translated as CASSQEGSGQGIF.

The chain combines TRBV5-6 with TRBJ1-2; perhaps TRBD1 as D (6 bases). The CDR3 covers 14 residues. Germline V gene sequence: CDR1 SGHDT, CDR2 YYEEEE. V lost 4 bases, J lost 4 bases, and 14 bases lay in between. DNA of the CDR3: TGTGCCAGCAGCCGGCCCGGGGGCCCCTATGGCTACACCTTC. Its protein product is CASSRPGGPYGYTF.

This clone was observed many times. The chain is built from TRBV5-1 and TRBJ1-2; tentatively, D is TRBD1 (6 bases). The CDR3 runs 14 residues. The V gene's germline CDR1 is SGHRS and CDR2 YFSETQ. The V end lost 4 bases, the J end lost 4 bases, and 14 bases lay between the germline ends. The CDR3 nucleotides read TGCGCCAGCAGCAGGGACACCGAGGGCTATGGCTACACCTTC. Its translation: CASSRDTEGYGYTF.

Details on this clone: This specimen includes other DNA sequences encoding the same CDR3. V gene TRBV5-1 combines with J gene TRBJ1-1, with a possible D match to TRBD1 (6 bases). Germline V lookup: CDR1 SGHRS, CDR2 YFSETQ. There are 13 residues in the CDR3. V lost 4 bases and J 1 base, leaving 8 bases between the germline ends. The CDR3 DNA reads TGCGCCAGCAGCCTACAGGGGAACACTGAAGCTTTCTTT. Its protein is CASSLQGNTEAFF. The entire variable domain, with the rest obtained from reference TRBV5-1 and TRBJ1-1, is as follows: KAGVTQTPRYLIKTRGQQVTLSCSPISGHRSVSWYQQTPGQGLQFLFEYFSETQRNKGNFPGRFSGRQFSNSRSEMNVSTLELGDSALYLCASSLQGNTEAFFGQGTRLTVV.

The V call is TRBV5-4, the J call TRBJ1-4; D is unresolved. This CDR3 spans 17 amino acids. The V end lost 0 bases, the J end lost 0 bases, and 12 bases lay between the germline ends. Germline-derived CDR1 and CDR2 are SGHNT and YYREEE (reference sequence). The CDR3 region is CASSLALTAATNEKLFF. The CDR3 DNA sequence: TGTGCCAGCAGCTTGGCCCTTACCGCGGCAACTAATGAAAAACTGTTTTTT. Full variable domain (rest looked up from reference TRBV5-4 and TRBJ1-4): ETGVTQSPTHLIKTRGQQVTLRCSSQSGHNTVSWYQQALGQGPQFIFQYYREEENGRGNFPPRFSGLQFPNYSSELNVNALELDDSALYLCASSLALTAATNEKLFFGSGTQLSVL.

In DNA form, the CDR3 reads TGTGCCAGCACCCGGACAGCTATGAACACTGAAGCTTTCTTT. The encoded protein is CASTRTAMNTEAFF. The chain recombines TRBV5-4 with TRBJ1-1; D is perhaps TRBD1 (6 bases). The CDR3 sequence is 14 residues long. In germline, CDR1 is SGHNT, CDR2 YYREEE (reference sequence). Trimming left V 6 bases short and J 0 bases short, with 12 bases between.

V usage is TRBV18 and J usage is TRBJ2-7; 9 bases match TRBD1. Per germline, CDR1 KGHSH and CDR2 LQKENI. Trimming removed 2 bases from V and 3 bases from J; junction bases left unmatched: 5. This CDR3 is 15 amino acids long. The CDR3 sequence is CASSPGGQGHYEQYF. The CDR3 bases are TGTGCCAGCTCACCAGGCGGACAGGGGCACTACGAGCAGTACTTC.

The chain couples TRBV2 to TRBJ1-4; D not certain. This CDR3 is 14 amino acids long. The V end was cut by 8 bases, the J end by 4 bases, with 14 bases between. Germline-derived CDR1 and CDR2 are SNHLY and FYNNEI. The CDR3 DNA is TGTGCCAGCTTGGTCGACCTGATTAATGAAAAACTGTTTTTT. Encoded protein: CASLVDLINEKLFF.

In regard to this clone: Possible read error: a much larger clone is one base away. The rearrangement links TRBV28 to TRBJ2-4; no firm D call. The germline V gene encodes CDR1 MDHEN and CDR2 SYDVKM. Trimming left V 4 bases short and J 4 bases short, with 14 bases between. CDR3 length equals 15 residues. In DNA form, the CDR3 reads TGTGCCAGCAGTTCTAGAAGGCAGGAGAAAAACATTCAGTACTTC. The encoded protein is CASSSRRQEKNIQYF.

This clone was seen only once. This sample also contains other DNA sequences that code for the same CDR3. The genes are TRBV19 and TRBJ2-6, with D unclear. Germline assignment: CDR1 LNHDA and CDR2 SQIVND (reference sequence). This CDR3 is 13 amino acids long. Trimming removed 6 bases from V and 0 bases from J, with 3 bases in between. The CDR3 protein is CASSSSGANVLTF. CDR3 sequence (DNA): TGTGCCAGTAGCTCCTCTGGGGCCAACGTCCTGACTTTC.

The genes are TRBV15 and TRBJ2-6; D gene uncertain. Germline V gives CDR1 LNHNV, CDR2 YYDKDF (reference sequence). CDR3 length: 15 amino acids. The V end was cut by 5 bases, the J end by 1 base, with 9 bases between. CDR3 sequence: CATSVLGSGANVLTF. CDR3 sequence (DNA): TGTGCCACCAGCGTATTAGGTTCTGGGGCCAACGTCCTGACTTTC.

With regard to this clone: In the same sample, other DNA sequences code for this CDR3. This chain connects TRBV28 to TRBJ1-1, with D possibly TRBD1 on 5 matching bases. Looked up from germline, CDR1 is MDHEN and CDR2 is SYDVKM. This CDR3 comprises 14 residues. V was clipped by 5 bases and J by 3 bases, with 13 bases between them. CDR3 sequence (DNA): TGTGCCAGCAGTCCCGGCCAGGGTTACACTGAAGCTTTCTTT. Translated: CASSPGQGYTEAFF.

Only a few counts were recorded for this clone. V and J are TRBV7-2 and TRBJ1-1; D remains unclear. Germline assignment: CDR1 SGHTA and CDR2 FQGNSA. The CDR3 consists of 13 residues. V was pared by 6 bases and J by 5 bases, with 13 bases between. DNA for the CDR3: TGTGCCAGCAGTCCAACGCAGACGACTGAAGCTTTCTTT. It yields the protein CASSPTQTTEAFF.

This chain links TRBV6-5 with TRBJ2-1; tentatively, D is TRBD1 (5 bases). Germline CDR1 is MNHEY and CDR2 is SVGAGI. The germline V and J ends were trimmed by 7 bases and 9 bases, with 16 bases remaining between them. The CDR3 extends over 13 amino acids. This CDR3 is CASTSRGSREQFF. The DNA for the CDR3 is TGTGCCAGCACCTCTAGGGGCTCGCGTGAGCAGTTCTTC.

A note on this clone: Possible read error: a much larger clone is one base away. The same CDR3 also results from other DNA sequences found in this sample. The CDR3 bases are TGTGCCAGCAGCGGGACAGGAGGCAATCAGCCCCAGCATTTT. Its translation: CASSGTGGNQPQHF. V usage is TRBV9 and J usage is TRBJ1-5; 7 nucleotides align to TRBD1. J gave up 2 bases and V 3 bases, and 2 bases lay outside the gene matches. The CDR3 is made up of 14 amino acids. CDR1 SGDLS and CDR2 YYNGEE come from the germline V gene.

The chain is built from TRBV5-1 and TRBJ2-5, with D hard to call. This CDR3 region has 13 residues. V shed 0 bases and J shed 5 bases, with 8 bases lying between them. Germline CDR1 reads SGHRS; CDR2 reads YFSETQ. CDR3 DNA sequence: TGCGCCAGCAGCTTGGATGGCACGGAGACCCAGTACTTC. It is translated as CASSLDGTETQYF.

The V and J genes are TRBV7-2 and TRBJ1-5; D might be TRBD1 (5 bases). Germline V gene lookup returns CDR1 SGHTA and CDR2 FQGNSA. This CDR3 contains 13 residues. The ends were cut back, 7 bases at V and 2 bases at J, with 9 bases in the middle. This CDR3 is CASTTGGNQPQHF. The CDR3, as DNA: TGTGCCAGCACCACAGGTGGCAATCAGCCCCAGCATTTT.

Regarding this clone: Within the sample, other DNA sequences also encode this same CDR3. This chain's CDR3 is CSARGTDTQYF. The CDR3 nucleotides are TGCAGTGCTAGAGGGACAGATACGCAGTATTTT. The chain recombines TRBV20-1 with TRBJ2-3; no clear D gene. This CDR3 is 11 amino acids long. V shed 1 base and J shed 3 bases, with 2 bases lying between them. Germline assignment: CDR1 DFQATT and CDR2 SNEGSKA (reference sequence).